These 10 T cell receptor beta chains originate from one sample sequenced in a study of cytomegalovirus exposure and HLA in healthy donors. Use of 60 Vbeta and 13 Jbeta primers characterized the PCR. Sequencing was performed with immunoSEQ multiplex PCR; in TCRdb, only in-frame clones are kept and a portion is missing. The profile covers 150,000 to 200,000 clones, with 79% appearing a single time and more than 0.55% taken by the ten largest. The sequenced sample consisted of PBMCs. These receptor sequences come from a woman in her 40s in good health and CMV-seronegative.

V usage is TRBV6-6 and J usage is TRBJ1-2, with TRBD1 matching 8 bases. The CDR3 totals 13 residues. The V gene end was trimmed by 5 bases and the J gene end by 3 bases; junction bases not matched to a gene: 2. Germline-derived CDR1 and CDR2 are MNHNY and SVGAGI (reference sequence). CDR3 nucleotide sequence: TGTGCCAGCAGTCAACAGGGGGACTATGGCTACACCTTC. This translates into CASSQQGDYGYTF.

The J gene is TRBJ1-3, the V gene TRBV5-1; D is unclear. This CDR3 region has 16 residues. From germline, CDR1 is SGHRS and CDR2 YFSETQ. The ends were cut back, 0 bases at V and 2 bases at J, with 12 bases in the middle. This chain's CDR3 is CASSLVSVTAGNTIYF. The CDR3 DNA reads TGCGCCAGCAGCTTGGTTTCCGTCACGGCTGGAAACACCATATATTTT. Full variable domain (remainder filled in from reference TRBV5-1 and TRBJ1-3): KAGVTQTPRYLIKTRGQQVTLSCSPISGHRSVSWYQQTPGQGLQFLFEYFSETQRNKGNFPGRFSGRQFSNSRSEMNVSTLELGDSALYLCASSLVSVTAGNTIYFGEGSWLTVV.

The chain employs TRBV9 and TRBJ2-3; 8 bases map to TRBD2. The junction had 8 bases not matched to a gene; V was cut back by 3 bases and J by 14 bases. CDR3 length: 12 residues. Germline CDR1 reads SGDLS; CDR2 reads YYNGEE. CDR3 nucleotide sequence: TGTGCCAGCAGCGAAGAGCGGGGGAAGGTGTATTTT. The encoded protein is CASSEERGKVYF.

The J gene is TRBJ1-2, the V gene TRBV7-9; TRBD1 matches at 8 bases. There are 17 residues in the CDR3. V lost 2 bases to trimming and J lost 5 bases; unmatched junction nucleotides: 13. Germline loops: CDR1 SEHNR, CDR2 FQNEAQ (reference sequence). The CDR3 protein is CASSLRLGQGGYYGYTF. In DNA form, the CDR3 reads TGTGCCAGCAGCTTACGACTAGGACAGGGCGGTTATTATGGCTACACCTTC. Full variable domain (outside the CDR3, taken from reference TRBV7-9 and TRBJ1-2): DTGVSQNPRHKITKRGQNVTFRCDPISEHNRLYWYRQTLGQGPEFLTYFQNEAQLEKSRLLSDRFSAERPKGSFSTLEIQRTEQGDSAMYLCASSLRLGQGGYYGYTFGSGTRLTVV.

The chain joins TRBV4-3 to TRBJ1-2; D is unresolved. Looked up from germline, CDR1 is LGHNA and CDR2 is YSLEER. Trimming removed 6 bases at V and 1 base at J, with 18 bases between. The CDR3 has 16 residues. For the CDR3, the DNA is TGCGCCAGCAGTTCGACTGCCATCTGGTTTAACTATGGCTACACCTTC. Its translation is CASSSTAIWFNYGYTF.

This chain joins TRBV27 and TRBJ2-7, with TRBD2 matching over 16 bases. This CDR3 contains 15 residues. V shed 10 bases and J 2 bases; nucleotides not matched to a gene: 5. The V gene's germline CDR1 is MNHEY and CDR2 SMNVEV (reference sequence). CDR3 loop: CATFGTSGRAYEQYF. CDR3 nucleotides: TGTGCCACCTTCGGGACTAGCGGGAGGGCCTACGAGCAGTACTTC.

V gene TRBV11-1 combines with J gene TRBJ1-1; TRBD1 is a possible D gene (6 bases). Germline CDR1 and CDR2: SGHAT and FQDESV (reference sequence). The CDR3 has 18 residues. V lost 0 bases, J lost 0 bases, and 17 bases lay in between. The CDR3 sequence: CASSLADRTRALNTEAFF. As DNA, the CDR3 is TGTGCCAGCAGCTTAGCCGACAGGACGAGGGCTTTGAACACTGAAGCTTTCTTT.

The V gene is TRBV25-1, the J gene TRBJ2-1, with 8 bases fitting TRBD2. Germline loops: CDR1 MGHDK, CDR2 SYGVNS. Trimming cost V 4 bases and J 2 bases; bases outside gene matches: 13. CDR3 size: 18 residues. The CDR3 sequence is CASSARGGRPLPYNEQFF. The CDR3 DNA reads as TGTGCCAGCAGTGCTCGTGGCGGGAGGCCCCTTCCCTACAATGAGCAGTTCTTC. Combining the CDR3 with reference TRBV25-1 and TRBJ2-1 gives the whole variable domain EADIYQTPRYLVIGTGKKITLECSQTMGHDKMYWYQQDPGMELHLIHYSYGVNSTEKGDLSSESTVSRIRTEHFPLTLESARPSHTSQYLCASSARGGRPLPYNEQFFGPGTRLTVL.

This chain joins TRBV5-4 and TRBJ2-4, with D maybe TRBD2 (6 bases). The germline CDR1 and CDR2 sequences are SGHNT and YYREEE (reference sequence). The V end was cut by 4 bases, the J end by 1 base, with 9 bases between. The CDR3 is 14 residues long. DNA of the CDR3: TGTGCCAGCAGCAGGGAGGTTGCCAAAAACATTCAGTACTTC. Translated, it gives CASSREVAKNIQYF. Full variable domain (remainder filled in from reference TRBV5-4 and TRBJ2-4): ETGVTQSPTHLIKTRGQQVTLRCSSQSGHNTVSWYQQALGQGPQFIFQYYREEENGRGNFPPRFSGLQFPNYSSELNVNALELDDSALYLCASSREVAKNIQYFGAGTRLSVL.

The gene calls are TRBV6-6 and TRBJ1-2; D unclear. The V and J ends lost 2 bases and 5 bases respectively, with 6 bases between them. Germline CDR1 reads MNHNY; CDR2 reads SVGAGI (reference sequence). This CDR3 is 12 amino acids long. The CDR3 spells CASSYPAYGYTF. Written as DNA, the CDR3 is TGTGCCAGCAGTTACCCTGCGTATGGCTACACCTTC.